One and the same sample provided the 9 T cell receptor beta chains below, sequenced in a study of blood T cell repertoires in COVID-19. Clones were read by immunoSEQ multiplex PCR, and TCRdb kept only the in-frame ones, dropping some. The repertoire consists of 250,000 to 300,000 clones, with roughly 89% occurring once and the leading ten covering around 2.1%. The sequencing sample was made of peripheral blood. The receptors originated from a middle-aged man with acute or convalescent COVID-19.

The chain is built from TRBV27 and TRBJ1-1; D remains ambiguous. The CDR3 loop spans 12 amino acids. Germline CDR1 reads MNHEY; CDR2 reads SMNVEV (reference sequence). Trimming stripped 8 bases from V and 6 bases from J, with 13 bases between. The CDR3 nucleotides read TGTGCCAGCGGCCCAAGGAGAGCTGAAGCTTTCTTT. It yields the protein CASGPRRAEAFF.

The chain joins TRBV19 to TRBJ1-2, with 9 bases fitting TRBD1. The junction had 16 bases not matched to a gene; V was cut back by 3 bases and J by 14 bases. Germline V CDR1 and CDR2: LNHDA, SQIVND (reference sequence). This CDR3 region has 15 residues. The CDR3 DNA follows: TGTGCCAGTAGTATCGGAGGGACAGGGCCAATAAAGGGGACCTTC. It specifies CASSIGGTGPIKGTF.

This clone has only one observation. This chain links TRBV5-5 with TRBJ1-1, with a weak D call TRBD1 (5 bases). The CDR3 runs 16 residues. V was cut by 4 bases and J by 4 bases, with 20 bases left in between. Germline CDR1 is SGHKS and CDR2 is YYEKEE (reference sequence). The CDR3 is CASSPRQLGGSTEAFF. The CDR3 nucleotides are TGTGCCAGCAGCCCCCGACAGTTGGGGGGGAGCACTGAAGCTTTCTTT. Filled out from reference TRBV5-5 and TRBJ1-1, the complete variable domain reads DAGVTQSPTHLIKTRGQQVTLRCSPISGHKSVSWYQQVLGQGPQFIFQYYEKEERGRGNFPDRFSARQFPNYSSELNVNALLLGDSALYLCASSPRQLGGSTEAFFGQGTRLTVV.

The chain couples TRBV7-9 to TRBJ1-5, with D perhaps TRBD1 (5 bases). V was trimmed by 7 bases and J by 1 base, leaving 11 bases between them. CDR1 and CDR2 (germline): SEHNR, FQNEAQ (reference sequence). This CDR3 is built from 14 residues. CDR3 nucleotides: TGTGCCAGCACGGGCTCAGGGAGCAATCAGCCCCAGCATTTT. This translates into CASTGSGSNQPQHF.

The chain combines TRBV3-1 (or the pseudogene TRBV3-2) with TRBJ2-7; the match to TRBD2 covers 14 bases. Germline trimming cut 4 bases from V and 3 bases from J; bases unmatched to any gene: 2. The CDR3 runs 15 residues. Germline V CDR1 and CDR2: LGHDT, YNNKEL (reference sequence). CDR3: CASSPGLAGGYEQYF. The DNA of the CDR3 is TGTGCCAGCAGCCCTGGACTAGCGGGGGGCTACGAGCAGTACTTC.

The V gene is TRBV4-1, the J gene TRBJ2-2; 7 bases align to TRBD1. Germline lookup yields CDR1 MGHRA and CDR2 YSYEKL. Germline trimming cut 0 bases from V and 6 bases from J; bases unmatched to any gene: 7. The CDR3 consists of 16 residues. CDR3 in DNA: TGCGCCAGCAGCCAAGAGCCCAGGGGGTTGTCCGGGGAGCTGTTTTTT. Translated: CASSQEPRGLSGELFF.

This sequence joins TRBV5-5 and TRBJ1-2, with a weak D call TRBD1 (5 bases). CDR3 size: 15 residues. Trimming pared 7 bases from V and 0 bases from J, leaving 16 bases between. The germline CDR1 and CDR2 sequences are SGHKS and YYEKEE (reference sequence). The CDR3 region has the DNA TGTGCCAGCCTGGCTCGACAGACAACTAACTATGGCTACACCTTC. Protein: CASLARQTTNYGYTF.

The genes are TRBV28 and TRBJ1-1; the D gene is possibly TRBD1 (5 bases). V lost 4 bases, J lost 0 bases, and 9 bases lay in between. Germline V gene data show CDR1 as MDHEN and CDR2 as SYDVKM. The CDR3 totals 14 residues. The CDR3 reads CASSSQGVNTEAFF. The CDR3 nucleotides read TGTGCCAGCAGTTCCCAGGGCGTGAACACTGAAGCTTTCTTT.

This chain links TRBV7-9 with TRBJ1-6; D may be TRBD1 (6 bases). The CDR3 sequence is 14 residues long. With 1 base removed from V and 9 bases from J, the gap between germline ends came to 10 bases. CDR1 is SEHNR, CDR2 FQNEAQ, per germline (reference sequence). The chain's CDR3 is CASSLDPGVSPLHF. CDR3 DNA: TGTGCCAGCAGCTTAGACCCAGGGGTTTCACCCCTCCACTTT.